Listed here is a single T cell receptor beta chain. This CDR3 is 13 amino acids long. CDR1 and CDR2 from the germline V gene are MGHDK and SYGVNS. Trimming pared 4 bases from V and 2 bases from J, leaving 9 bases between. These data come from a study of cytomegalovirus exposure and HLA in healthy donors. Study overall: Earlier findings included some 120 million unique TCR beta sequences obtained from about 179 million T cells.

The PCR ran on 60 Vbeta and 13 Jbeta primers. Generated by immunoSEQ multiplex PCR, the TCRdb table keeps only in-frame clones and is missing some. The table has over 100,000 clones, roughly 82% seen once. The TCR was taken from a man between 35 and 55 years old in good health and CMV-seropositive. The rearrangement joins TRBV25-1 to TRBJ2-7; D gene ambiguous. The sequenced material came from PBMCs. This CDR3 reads CASSALSTYEQYF. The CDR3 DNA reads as TGTGCCAGCAGTGCACTTTCGACCTACGAGCAGTACTTC.